Listed below are T cell receptor beta chains from one sample, sequenced in a study of a mutant IDH1 vaccine in newly diagnosed glioma. The method was immunoSEQ multiplex PCR; TCRdb's version includes in-frame clones alone and lacks a portion of them. The table has around 50,000 clones, around 85% seen once. These receptors lack a known antigen. Sample: PBMCs, taken from a glioma patient whose treatment included an IDH1 peptide vaccine. These receptors all stem from a man aged 35-49 years with glioma. Each CDR3 is given with its conserved first and last residue. Fields, in order: D gene, V gene, J gene, clone size, CDR3 DNA, CDR3 protein. D genes are given only for firm matches. Size tells how often a clone was seen (once, few, many) or the class of an expanded clone, and some rows leave it out.

d_gene: NA; v_gene: TRBV7-9; j_gene: TRBJ1-4; abundance: NA; CDR3nt: TGTGCCAGCAGCTTCCGGGGGGTAGGCGAAAAACTGTTTTTT; CDR3aa: CASSFRGVGEKLFF
d_gene: TRBD1; v_gene: TRBV27; j_gene: TRBJ2-3; abundance: NA; CDR3nt: TGTGCCACCCAGGGACAGAAATTAGATACGCAGTATTTT; CDR3aa: CATQGQKLDTQYF
d_gene: NA; v_gene: TRBV5-1; j_gene: TRBJ2-1; abundance: few; CDR3nt: TGCGCCAGCAGCTGGGGGGTGGTCAATGAGCAGTTCTTC; CDR3aa: CASSWGVVNEQFF
d_gene: NA; v_gene: TRBV7-8; j_gene: TRBJ2-7; abundance: NA; CDR3nt: TGTGCCAGCAGCTTAGCTTCCGGCGAGCAGTACTTC; CDR3aa: CASSLASGEQYF
d_gene: TRBD1; v_gene: TRBV6-5; j_gene: TRBJ1-1; abundance: NA; CDR3nt: TGTGCCAGCAGTTCCGCCGGGACAGGGAGCGCTGAAGCTTTCTTT; CDR3aa: CASSSAGTGSAEAFF
d_gene: NA; v_gene: TRBV30; j_gene: TRBJ1-1; abundance: NA; CDR3nt: TGTGCCTGGAGTGTACTGGGTGACACTGAAGCTTTCTTT; CDR3aa: CAWSVLGDTEAFF
d_gene: TRBD2; v_gene: TRBV2; j_gene: TRBJ2-1; abundance: few; CDR3nt: TGTGCCAGCACCCCGAGGACTAGCGAGAATGAGCAGTTCTTC; CDR3aa: CASTPRTSENEQFF
d_gene: NA; v_gene: TRBV10-3; j_gene: TRBJ2-7; abundance: NA; CDR3nt: TGTGCCATCAGGAACGGGGGGACGACAGGCAGTTACTCCTACGAGCAGTACTTC; CDR3aa: CAIRNGGTTGSYSYEQYF
d_gene: TRBD1; v_gene: TRBV14; j_gene: TRBJ2-7; abundance: NA; CDR3nt: TGTGCCAGCTCCCGGGACAGGGGGCTCTACGAGCAGTACTTC; CDR3aa: CASSRDRGLYEQYF
d_gene: NA; v_gene: TRBV10-3; j_gene: TRBJ2-3; abundance: NA; CDR3nt: TGTGCCATCTCGTTAGACGTGGGTCCAGATACGCAGTATTTT; CDR3aa: CAISLDVGPDTQYF
d_gene: NA; v_gene: TRBV10-2; j_gene: TRBJ1-2; abundance: once; CDR3nt: TGCGCCAGCAGTGAAAGGCAGGGCTATGGCTACACCTTC; CDR3aa: CASSERQGYGYTF
d_gene: TRBD1; v_gene: TRBV18; j_gene: TRBJ2-3; abundance: NA; CDR3nt: TGTGCCAGCTCACCACCGGGACAGCGACCCACAGATACGCAGTATTTT; CDR3aa: CASSPPGQRPTDTQYF
d_gene: NA; v_gene: TRBV5-1; j_gene: TRBJ1-1; abundance: NA; CDR3nt: TGCGCCAGCAGCTTGGCGGGGAGAGGCACTGAAGCTTTCTTT; CDR3aa: CASSLAGRGTEAFF
d_gene: NA; v_gene: TRBV30; j_gene: TRBJ1-1; abundance: NA; CDR3nt: TGTGCCTGGAAGCGCAAAACTGAAGCTTTCTTT; CDR3aa: CAWKRKTEAFF
d_gene: NA; v_gene: TRBV4-1; j_gene: TRBJ2-3; abundance: NA; CDR3nt: TGCGCCAGCAGCCAACAACAAGACCGCACAGATACGCAGTATTTT; CDR3aa: CASSQQQDRTDTQYF
d_gene: NA; v_gene: TRBV4-1; j_gene: TRBJ2-7; abundance: NA; CDR3nt: TGCGCCAGCAGCCAAGATCCCCAGGGAGTACCGTACTTC; CDR3aa: CASSQDPQGVPYF
d_gene: NA; v_gene: TRBV2; j_gene: TRBJ1-5; abundance: NA; CDR3nt: TGTGCCAGCAGTCCCATGCGTAGCAATCAGCCCCAGCATTTT; CDR3aa: CASSPMRSNQPQHF
d_gene: NA; v_gene: TRBV18; j_gene: TRBJ1-4; abundance: NA; CDR3nt: TGTGCCAGCTCAAGGGTCGTGGACGGGAATGAAAAACTGTTTTTT; CDR3aa: CASSRVVDGNEKLFF
d_gene: TRBD1; v_gene: TRBV15; j_gene: TRBJ2-7; abundance: NA; CDR3nt: TGTGCCACCAGCAGAGAGGGGACAGCCTACGAGCAGTACTTC; CDR3aa: CATSREGTAYEQYF
d_gene: NA; v_gene: TRBV6-9; j_gene: TRBJ2-7; abundance: NA; CDR3nt: TGTGCCAGCAGTTATTCAACCGGGAGAGAGCAGTACTTC; CDR3aa: CASSYSTGREQYF
d_gene: NA; v_gene: TRBV30; j_gene: TRBJ2-1; abundance: once; CDR3nt: TGTGCCTGGGCCTTGACCCGGTACAATGAGCAGTTCTTC; CDR3aa: CAWALTRYNEQFF
d_gene: NA; v_gene: TRBV7-2; j_gene: TRBJ2-7; abundance: NA; CDR3nt: TGTGCCAGCAGGTCAACAGTTTCCTACGAGCAGTACTTC; CDR3aa: CASRSTVSYEQYF